Listed below are T cell receptor beta chains from one sample, sequenced in a study of Ad26.COV2.S vaccination and SARS-CoV-2 variants. Produced via immunoSEQ multiplex PCR; TCRdb's table is partial and in-frame only. The profile shows roughly 420,000 clones, roughly 90% of them singletons. Source: peripheral blood, taken in a trial of Ad26.COV2.S vaccine versus placebo. These receptors originate from a person aged 18-65 years who received the Ad26.COV2.S COVID-19 vaccine or a placebo. Each CDR3 is given with its conserved first and last residue. Fields, in order: clone size, D gene, J gene, V gene, CDR3 DNA, CDR3 protein. D genes are given only for firm matches. Size tells how often a clone was seen (once, few, many) or the class of an expanded clone, and some rows leave it out.

>NA|NA|TRBJ1-4|TRBV2
TGTGCCAGCAGTTCGACAGAGAGTGCAACTAATGAAAAACTGTTTTTT
CASSSTESATNEKLFF
>NA|TRBD1|TRBJ2-1|TRBV4-3
TGCGCCAGCAGCCCACAGGGGGACCTACCCTACAATGAGCAGTTCTTC
CASSPQGDLPYNEQFF
>few|TRBD1|TRBJ2-5|TRBV5-4
TGTGCCAGCAGCTTATTCCGGACAGGGGCGCGGGAGACCCAGTACTTC
CASSLFRTGARETQYF
>NA|NA|TRBJ2-7|TRBV5-4
TGTGCCAGCAGCAACACACAGAGGCCCTACGAGCAGTACTTC
CASSNTQRPYEQYF
>NA|TRBD1|TRBJ1-2|TRBV6-5
TGTGCCCTACACAGAGGGACAGGGGAGGAAGGCTACACCTTC
CALHRGTGEEGYTF
>NA|NA|TRBJ2-6|TRBV6-5
TGTGCCAGCACGACAGTACCCTCTGGGGCCAACGTCCTGACTTTC
CASTTVPSGANVLTF
>once|NA|TRBJ1-1|TRBV6-1
TGTGCCAGCAGTGAGCACCATGAAGCTTTCTTT
CASSEHHEAFF
>NA|TRBD1|TRBJ2-5|TRBV27
TGTGCCAGCAGCGGGACCGGGACAGGGTTTGGGGAGACCCAGTACTTC
CASSGTGTGFGETQYF
>NA|TRBD1|TRBJ1-2|TRBV7-6
TGTGCCAGCAGCTTGACAGGGTTGGATGGCTACACCTTC
CASSLTGLDGYTF
>NA|NA|TRBJ2-7|TRBV19
TGTGCCAGTAGTATAGAACCGCAGGAGAACGAGCAGTACTTC
CASSIEPQENEQYF
>NA|TRBD1|TRBJ2-7|TRBV27
TGTGCCAGCAGTCCCTCTAAGGGACAGGCAATGGCCGTCCTGGGCGAGCAGTACTTC
CASSPSKGQAMAVLGEQYF
>NA|TRBD1|TRBJ1-6|TRBV5-1
TGCGCCAGCAGCTTAGGACAGGGGACTTCACCCCTCCACTTT
CASSLGQGTSPLHF
>NA|NA|TRBJ1-2|TRBV10-3
TGTGCCGGCGGGGGCAGGGCCGACTATGGCTACACCTTC
CAGGGRADYGYTF
>NA|NA|TRBJ2-3|TRBV7-9
TGTGCCAGCAGCCCGGACACCACAGATACGCAGTATTTT
CASSPDTTDTQYF
>NA|TRBD1|TRBJ2-7|TRBV30
TGTGCCTGGAGGGGGGACGGGACAGGGTACGAGCAGTACTTC
CAWRGDGTGYEQYF
>NA|NA|TRBJ1-1|TRBV3-1/TRBV3-2
TGTGCCAGCAGCCATTCCAGGTACGACACTGAAGCTTTCTTT
CASSHSRYDTEAFF
>NA|NA|TRBJ2-2|TRBV5-4
TGTGCCAGCAGCTTCGAATCCTCCGGGGAGCTGTTTTTT
CASSFESSGELFF
>NA|NA|TRBJ2-7|TRBV5-5
TGTGCCAGCAGCTTGGCCTTTCAAGGAAACTACGAGCAGTACTTC
CASSLAFQGNYEQYF
>NA|TRBD1|TRBJ1-2|TRBV10-3
TGTGCCATCAGTGAGGGACAGGGTTTCAACGGCTACACCTTC
CAISEGQGFNGYTF
>NA|NA|TRBJ1-2|TRBV2
TGTGCCAGCAGGTGGGGGGCGGTGACTAACTATGGCTACACCTTC
CASRWGAVTNYGYTF